The next 25 T cell receptor beta chains were all read from a single sample in a study of CD8 T cells in Susac syndrome. Reverse transcription of roughly 0.45 to 1 ug RNA was performed with random hexamers. TCRdb processed the immunoSEQ multiplex PCR reads anew with MiXCR; each CDR3 protein has one entry. The data hold 150,000 or so distinct CDR3 sequences, with approximately 95% observed a single time. What was sequenced was CD4+ T cells from PBMCs. These receptors originate from a human donor with multiple sclerosis.

The chain is built from TRBV3-1 and TRBJ2-7; D call uncertain. The length of the CDR3 is 11 residues. Germline CDR1 is LGHDT and CDR2 is YNNKEL (reference sequence). The V end lost 3 bases, the J end lost 6 bases, and 6 bases lay between the germline ends. CDR3 region: CASSQGSEQYF. CDR3 DNA sequence: TGTGCCAGCAGCCAGGGGTCCGAGCAGTACTTC.

This chain links TRBV30 with TRBJ1-1; D not certain. Germline lookup yields CDR1 GTSNPN and CDR2 SVGIG (reference sequence). This CDR3 has 12 residues. Trimming left V 4 bases short and J 1 base short, with 7 bases between. This chain's CDR3 is CAWTSRNTEAFF. In DNA form, the CDR3 reads TGTGCCTGGACAAGCAGGAACACTGAAGCTTTCTTT.

The gene calls are TRBV5-6 and TRBJ1-5, with D tentatively TRBD1 (5 bases). V lost 5 bases and J lost 9, with 27 bases in between. CDR1 and CDR2 (germline): SGHDT, YYEEEE. The CDR3 is 17 amino acids. The CDR3, as DNA: TGTGCCAGCAGTACCTCCCTATCGACAGTAGGGGCTGGGCCCCAGCATTTT. Its translation: CASSTSLSTVGAGPQHF.

This clonotype occurred a few times. The chain carries TRBV18 and TRBJ2-7; 7 bases map to TRBD2. Germline assignment: CDR1 KGHSH and CDR2 LQKENI. This CDR3 is built from 12 residues. Unmatched junction bases numbered 5, after V lost 8 bases and J lost 4 bases. The CDR3 DNA is TGTGCCAGCAGCCCCGGGGGGTACGAGCAGTACTTC. Translation: CASSPGGYEQYF. The entire variable domain, with the rest obtained from reference TRBV18 and TRBJ2-7, is as follows: NAGVMQNPRHLVRRRGQEARLRCSPMKGHSHVYWYRQLPEEGLKFMVYLQKENIIDESGMPKERFSAEFPKEGPSILRIQQVVRGDSAAYFCASSPGGYEQYFGPGTRLTVT.

The chain carries TRBV30 and TRBJ1-1, with D unresolved. The germline V and J ends were trimmed by 2 bases and 3 bases, with 13 bases remaining between them. This CDR3 has 14 amino acids. Germline values: CDR1 GTSNPN, CDR2 SVGIG (reference sequence). Here the CDR3 reads CAWSTDRSYTEAFF. CDR3 DNA: TGTGCCTGGAGTACGGATCGGTCGTACACTGAAGCTTTCTTT.

The chain recombines TRBV7-2 with TRBJ2-3; D is ambiguous. Looked up from germline, CDR1 is SGHTA and CDR2 is FQGNSA. The germline V and J ends were trimmed by 3 bases and 0 bases, with 7 bases remaining between them. This CDR3 has 14 residues. DNA of the CDR3: TGTGCCAGCAGCTTCAGGCAGAGCACAGATACGCAGTATTTT. This encodes CASSFRQSTDTQYF.

This rearrangement joins TRBV7-9 to TRBJ2-5; possibly TRBD1 or TRBD2 for D (5 bases each). V was trimmed by 2 bases and J by 7 bases, leaving 20 bases between them. From germline, CDR1 is SEHNR and CDR2 FQNEAQ (reference sequence). There are 16 residues in the CDR3. The CDR3 loop is CASSLFRDGRRGTQYF. In DNA, the CDR3 is TGTGCCAGCAGCTTATTTAGGGACGGACGAAGGGGGACCCAGTACTTC.

This chain joins TRBV3-1 and TRBJ1-5; D possibly corresponds to TRBD1 (5 bases). CDR1 is LGHDT and CDR2 is YNNKEL in the germline V gene (reference sequence). Trimming removed 5 bases from V and 10 bases from J, with 18 bases in between. This CDR3 contains 14 residues. The DNA for the CDR3 is TGTGCCAGCAGCTCGGGACGGACTAAGGTACCCCAGCATTTT. Protein sequence: CASSSGRTKVPQHF.

The gene calls are TRBV11-2 and TRBJ2-7, with a possible D match to TRBD1 (5 bases). CDR1 SGHAT and CDR2 FQNNGV come from the germline V gene. This CDR3 is 15 amino acids long. The V and J ends lost 6 bases and 3 bases respectively, with 18 bases between them. As DNA, the CDR3 is TGTGCCAGCAGACCCTTCGGAACAGGAGTCTACGAGCAGTACTTC. Amino acids: CASRPFGTGVYEQYF.

The chain has TRBV18 and TRBJ1-4; possibly TRBD1 for D (5 bases). Per germline, CDR1 KGHSH and CDR2 LQKENI. The V end lost 4 bases, the J end lost 10 bases, and 13 bases lay between the germline ends. This CDR3 has 13 amino acids. The CDR3 nucleotides are TGTGCCAGCTCACTCCGGGACGAGGGAAAACTGTTTTTT. Protein sequence: CASSLRDEGKLFF.

The chain joins TRBV2 to TRBJ1-1; tentative D call: TRBD1 (5 bases). V lost 5 bases and J lost 5, with 21 bases in between. Per the germline V gene, CDR1 is SNHLY and CDR2 is FYNNEI. The CDR3 loop spans 16 amino acids. CDR3 bases: TGTGCCAGCAGTCGAACCGGGGCAGTAGGGGAGACTGAAGCTTTCTTT. Protein: CASSRTGAVGETEAFF.

The rearrangement links TRBV12-3 or TRBV12-4 to TRBJ2-1; maybe TRBD2 (5 bases). Trimming removed 7 bases from V and 2 bases from J, with 18 bases in between. This CDR3 is 16 amino acids long. The CDR3 region is CASNLREGFTYNEQFF. As DNA, the CDR3 is TGTGCCAGCAACCTGAGGGAAGGCTTCACCTACAATGAGCAGTTCTTC.

V gene TRBV19 combines with J gene TRBJ2-2; 9 positions match TRBD2. The CDR3 covers 14 residues. Germline V gene data show CDR1 as LNHDA and CDR2 as SQIVND (reference sequence). V trimming: 5 bases; J trimming: 5 bases; junction bases outside the gene matches: 3. The CDR3 is CASSRREGTGELFF. DNA for the CDR3: TGTGCCAGTAGTCGGCGGGAGGGGACCGGGGAGCTGTTTTTT.

J is TRBJ2-5 and V is TRBV10-3, with D tentatively TRBD2 (6 bases). The V end lost 0 bases, the J end lost 0 bases, and 14 bases lay between the germline ends. CDR3 length: 17 residues. The germline V gene has CDR1 ENHRY and CDR2 SYGVKD. The chain's CDR3 is CAISESTGGVYQETQYF. The CDR3, as DNA: TGTGCCATCAGTGAGTCGACCGGGGGAGTTTACCAAGAGACCCAGTACTTC.

V usage is TRBV18 and J usage is TRBJ1-3; D is perhaps TRBD1 (5 bases). CDR3 size: 19 residues. V was pared by 0 bases and J by 0 bases, with 18 bases between. The germline gives CDR1 KGHSH, CDR2 LQKENI. The DNA of the CDR3 is TGTGCCAGCTCACCACCGAACCCCCGGACACGGAGCTCTGGAAACACCATATATTTT. As protein: CASSPPNPRTRSSGNTIYF.

V usage is TRBV18 and J usage is TRBJ1-3, with no clear D. The germline V gene has CDR1 KGHSH and CDR2 LQKENI. Trimming took off 2 bases at V and 2 bases at J, with 10 bases between the two ends. The CDR3 totals 15 residues. This CDR3 reads CASSPRSGTGNTIYF. The CDR3 DNA sequence: TGTGCCAGCTCACCAAGGTCGGGGACTGGAAACACCATATATTTT.

The V call is TRBV7-9, the J call TRBJ2-3; TRBD1 agrees at 8 bases. CDR3 size: 16 residues. Germline lookup yields CDR1 SEHNR and CDR2 FQNEAQ (reference sequence). Losses at the gene ends were 2 bases for V and 5 bases for J; bases not matched to a gene: 9. DNA for the CDR3: TGTGCCAGCAGCTTACTCCGACAGGGGATGAGAGATACGCAGTATTTT. Translated, it gives CASSLLRQGMRDTQYF.

This chain connects TRBV29-1 to TRBJ1-1, with D unclear. CDR3 length equals 15 residues. The V gene's germline CDR1 is SQVTM and CDR2 ANQGSEA. Trimming took off 6 bases at V and 4 bases at J, with 21 bases between the two ends. This chain's CDR3 is CSVGSANILSTEAFF. The CDR3 nucleotides are TGCAGCGTAGGGTCGGCGAATATTCTGAGCACTGAAGCTTTCTTT.

V and J are TRBV28 and TRBJ1-1; D perhaps matches TRBD1 (5 bases). This CDR3 is 15 amino acids long. With 8 bases removed from V and 1 base from J, the gap between germline ends came to 17 bases. Per germline, CDR1 MDHEN and CDR2 SYDVKM. The CDR3 is CASAPGGPGNTEAFF. In nucleotides, the CDR3 is TGTGCCAGCGCGCCCGGGGGTCCCGGGAACACTGAAGCTTTCTTT.

CDR3 region: CASSQSRTSGRTDTQYF. CDR3 DNA sequence: TGCGCCAGCAGTCAATCTCGTACTAGCGGGAGAACAGATACGCAGTATTTT. The gene calls are TRBV23-1 and TRBJ2-3; 11 bases match TRBD2. TRBV23-1 is filed as an ORF, its function uncertain. The CDR3 loop spans 17 amino acids. V lost 0 bases to trimming and J lost 3 bases; unmatched junction nucleotides: 5.

This sequence joins TRBV6-5 and TRBJ2-5; D gene uncertain. Trimming left V 0 bases short and J 5 bases short, with 7 bases between. Looked up from germline, CDR1 is MNHEY and CDR2 is SVGAGI. The CDR3 runs to 13 residues. CDR3 sequence (DNA): TGTGCCAGCAGTTACTCAACTTTTGAGACCCAGTACTTC. Amino acids: CASSYSTFETQYF.

The genes are TRBV24-1 and TRBJ2-3, with 7 bases matching TRBD2. V lost 4 bases, J lost 1 base, and 7 bases stayed unmatched. In germline, CDR1 is KGHDR, CDR2 SFDVKD. This CDR3 region has 16 residues. CDR3 region: CATSDTGTMGTDTQYF. CDR3 DNA: TGTGCCACCAGTGACACCGGGACTATGGGCACAGATACGCAGTATTTT.

This clonotype has a handful of counts. J is TRBJ1-1 and V is TRBV6-1, with D possibly matching TRBD1 (5 bases). The length of the CDR3 is 15 residues. V was cut by 3 bases and J by 0 bases, with 11 bases left in between. Per germline, CDR1 MNHNS and CDR2 SASEGT. The chain's CDR3 is CASSDRGVMNTEAFF. CDR3 DNA sequence: TGTGCCAGCAGTGACAGAGGGGTGATGAACACTGAAGCTTTCTTT.

The V call is TRBV29-1, the J call TRBJ2-5; the match to TRBD2 covers 14 bases. The germline V gene has CDR1 SQVTM and CDR2 ANQGSEA. Germline trimming cut 1 base from V and 12 bases from J; bases unmatched to any gene: 13. The CDR3 sequence is 16 residues long. CDR3 DNA: TGCAGCGTTGAAGCTCAACACGGGACTAGCGGGAGAATGGAGTACTTC. Protein sequence: CSVEAQHGTSGRMEYF.

J is TRBJ1-4 and V is TRBV6-1; possible D gene TRBD1, 5 bases. The germline V gene encodes CDR1 MNHNS and CDR2 SASEGT. This CDR3 has 14 amino acids. Trimming removed 4 bases at V and 3 bases at J, with 9 bases between. CDR3 coding DNA: TGTGCCAGCAGTGTGGGGGGTGCTAATGAAAAACTGTTTTTT. Translating it yields CASSVGGANEKLFF.